This section outlines one T cell receptor beta chain sequence together with its context. This specimen comes from a study of blood T cell repertoires in COVID-19. The junction had 6 bases not matched to a gene; V was cut back by 1 base and J by 6 bases. Germline values: CDR1 SGHAT, CDR2 FQNNGV. The CDR3 sequence is 15 residues long. The method was immunoSEQ multiplex PCR; TCRdb's version includes in-frame clones alone and lacks a portion of them. The sample includes roughly 50,000 clones, 80% to 90% seen only once; the top ten take around 13%. Sequencing used peripheral blood. The chain is built from TRBV11-2 and TRBJ1-1; 9 bases are a match to TRBD1. The TCR was taken from a woman older than 75 with acute or convalescent COVID-19. In DNA, the CDR3 is TGTGCCAGCAGCTTAGGGTTGGGACAGGGTTCTGAAGCTTTCTTT. This sequence encodes CASSLGLGQGSEAFF.